The 21 T cell receptor beta chains listed next were all sequenced from one sample in a study of CD8 T cells in ankylosing spondylitis (TCRdb year 2017). The library was obtained by 5' RACE. Sequenced on an Illumina HiSeq 2500. In-frame beta chains were kept once TCRdb had trimmed the public reads at Q25 with fastp and called clones with MiXCR. For every CDR3 protein sequence, its rows merge into one entry that carries the most common genes and DNA. This sample comprises about 64,000 distinct CDR3 sequences, around 6.4% of them detected only once. Approximately 5% of the sample is taken by the ten largest. The sample comprised synovial fluid, either unsorted or a sorted T cell fraction (not recorded which). The receptors shown here come from a male donor with ankylosing spondylitis.

This clonotype was seen many times. The chain couples TRBV12-3 or TRBV12-4 to TRBJ1-4, with D possibly being TRBD1 (6 bases). The CDR3 loop spans 14 amino acids. V was shortened by 6 bases and J by 2 bases, with 10 bases between the two germline ends. CDR3 in amino acids: CASSLTGTNEKLFF. DNA for the CDR3: TGTGCCAGCAGCCTAACAGGGACTAATGAAAAACTGTTTTTT.

The V call is TRBV29-1, the J call TRBJ2-7, with 7 bases fitting TRBD1. Germline V lookup: CDR1 SQVTM, CDR2 ANQGSEA. The junction had 9 bases not matched to a gene; V was cut back by 4 bases and J by 3 bases. The CDR3 contains 14 residues. In nucleotides, the CDR3 is TGCAGCGTTGGTAAGGGCAGGGGGTTCTACGAGCAGTACTTC. Translated: CSVGKGRGFYEQYF.

The chain joins TRBV4-2 to TRBJ1-1, with a weak D call TRBD1 (5 bases). CDR1 is LGHNA and CDR2 is YNFKEQ in the germline V gene. The CDR3 extends over 16 amino acids. Trimming removed 3 bases at V and 4 bases at J, with 18 bases between. The CDR3 DNA is TGTGCCAGCAGCCAGGGACGCCAAGCGGCGGGCACTGAAGCTTTCTTT. Amino acid sequence: CASSQGRQAAGTEAFF.

This clonotype was seen repeatedly, ten times or more. The CDR3 protein is CSAYATSGSYNEQFF. In DNA form, the CDR3 reads TGCAGTGCTTACGCGACTAGCGGATCCTACAATGAGCAGTTCTTC. The J gene is TRBJ2-1, the V gene TRBV20-1; TRBD2 matches 9 bases. The CDR3 loop spans 15 amino acids. Germline loops: CDR1 DFQATT, CDR2 SNEGSKA (reference sequence). V lost 5 bases and J lost 1; bases outside the gene matches: 6.

V is TRBV10-3 and J is TRBJ1-6; weak D call: TRBD1 (5 bases). Trimming cost V 5 bases and J 6 bases, with 14 bases left between them. There are 15 residues in the CDR3. Germline CDR1 reads ENHRY; CDR2 reads SYGVKD. CDR3 residues: CAISPLDRTNSPLHF. CDR3 DNA: TGTGCCATCAGTCCCCTAGACAGAACTAATTCACCCCTCCACTTT.

This clonotype was detected ten times or more. The CDR3 DNA sequence: TGTGCCAGCAGCCGGGAAGCGGGACCGGTTGGAAATGAGCAGTTCTTC. The encoded protein is CASSREAGPVGNEQFF. The V and J genes are TRBV28 and TRBJ2-1; 7 nucleotides agree with TRBD2. Germline CDR1 reads MDHEN; CDR2 reads SYDVKM. This CDR3 spans 16 amino acids. V dropped 6 bases and J dropped 7; count of bases not matched to a gene: 15.

In its sample, this clonotype was seen many times. This rearrangement joins TRBV20-1 to TRBJ2-7; TRBD2 agrees at 7 bases. CDR3 length: 13 residues. V lost 2 bases and J lost 2; bases outside the gene matches: 3. Looked up from germline, CDR1 is DFQATT and CDR2 is SNEGSKA (reference sequence). The CDR3 coding sequence is TGCAGTGCTAGAAACAGCGGGACCTACGAGCAGTACTTC. It codes for CSARNSGTYEQYF.

Many counts were recorded for this clonotype. The V and J genes are TRBV4-3 and TRBJ2-1, with 10 bases identical to TRBD1. The CDR3 has 20 residues. From germline, CDR1 is LGHNA and CDR2 YSLEER. V lost 0 bases to trimming and J lost 0 bases; unmatched junction nucleotides: 11. The CDR3 sequence: CASSQDAGTGVSSSYNEQFF. CDR3 sequence (DNA): TGCGCCAGCAGCCAAGACGCCGGGACAGGGGTCTCGAGCTCCTACAATGAGCAGTTCTTC.

This clonotype was detected ten times or more. This sequence joins TRBV5-1 and TRBJ2-7; 10 bases agree with TRBD2. This CDR3 is built from 15 residues. The V gene end was trimmed by 1 base and the J gene end by 5 bases; junction bases not matched to a gene: 6. Germline lookup yields CDR1 SGHRS and CDR2 YFSETQ. The CDR3 loop reads CASSLTSGRADEQYF. The CDR3 DNA sequence: TGCGCCAGCAGCTTGACGAGCGGGAGGGCGGACGAGCAGTACTTC.

Ten or more counts support this clonotype. The J gene is TRBJ1-5, the V gene TRBV29-1; 11 bases align to TRBD1. Trimming cost V 4 bases and J 9 bases; bases outside gene matches: 5. In germline, CDR1 is SQVTM, CDR2 ANQGSEA. The CDR3 spans 13 residues. The CDR3 loop is CSVVTGQGGPQHF. The CDR3 region has the DNA TGCAGCGTTGTCACGGGACAGGGGGGGCCCCAGCATTTT.

J is TRBJ2-3 and V is TRBV6-2 or TRBV6-3, with TRBD2 identical over 12 bases. The trim removed 4 bases at V and 5 bases at J, leaving 7 bases unmatched. Germline V CDR1 and CDR2: MNHEY, SVGEGT. The CDR3 runs to 16 residues. The CDR3 spells CASSSGLAGAEDTQYF. As DNA, the CDR3 is TGTGCCAGCAGTTCGGGACTAGCGGGCGCCGAAGATACGCAGTATTTT.

There are many counts of this clonotype. V is TRBV7-2 and J is TRBJ2-1; 10 bases are shared with TRBD2. The CDR3 is 15 residues long. From germline, CDR1 is SGHTA and CDR2 FQGNSA. J lost 7 bases, V lost 1 base, and 4 bases had no gene match. For the CDR3, the DNA is TGTGCCAGCAGCTTAGAGGCTAGCGGGAGAAATGAGCAGTTCTTC. It yields the protein CASSLEASGRNEQFF.

This clonotype was picked up many times. This chain joins TRBV12-3 or TRBV12-4 and TRBJ2-1; TRBD1 matches 12 bases. This CDR3 has 14 amino acids. Trimming removed 8 bases from V and 6 bases from J; junction bases left unmatched: 5. The CDR3 reads CASGWDRGPNEQFF. The CDR3 DNA is TGTGCCAGCGGGTGGGACAGGGGGCCCAATGAGCAGTTCTTC.

This clonotype was seen more than once but under ten times. The rearrangement joins TRBV20-1 to TRBJ1-1, with D unclear. Deletions cut 7 bases from V and 2 bases from J, with 17 bases between. Looked up from germline, CDR1 is DFQATT and CDR2 is SNEGSKA (reference sequence). The length of the CDR3 is 14 residues. CDR3 sequence: CSEQRRFFNTEAFF. DNA for the CDR3: TGCAGTGAACAGAGAAGGTTTTTCAACACTGAAGCTTTCTTT.

This clonotype has a handful of counts. The chain has TRBV20-1 and TRBJ2-2; D might be TRBD2 (5 bases). V was cut by 3 bases and J by 0 bases, with 14 bases left in between. Germline V CDR1 and CDR2: DFQATT, SNEGSKA (reference sequence). This CDR3 has 16 residues. CDR3 nucleotide sequence: TGCAGTGCTAGCGACCCCGGAGCGGCGAACACCGGGGAGCTGTTTTTT. Its protein product is CSASDPGAANTGELFF.

This clonotype was seen many times. The chain combines TRBV15 with TRBJ2-1, with 7 bases identical to TRBD2. The CDR3 has 14 residues. Germline V gene lookup returns CDR1 LNHNV and CDR2 YYDKDF (reference sequence). The ends lost 8 bases at V and 9 bases at J; junction bases unmatched: 13. Here the CDR3 DNA reads TGTGCCACCGCAGAGGGCGGGAGTCTCGGTGAGCAGTTCTTC. Its protein is CATAEGGSLGEQFF.

This clonotype appeared a few times. The chain is built from TRBV5-4 and TRBJ2-1; TRBD2 matches 12 bases. CDR3 length: 16 amino acids. Trimming removed 0 bases from V and 8 bases from J; junction bases left unmatched: 6. CDR1 SGHNT and CDR2 YYREEE come from the germline V gene (reference sequence). This CDR3 reads CASSLGLAGGLDEQFF. CDR3 coding DNA: TGTGCCAGCAGCTTGGGGCTAGCGGGAGGGCTGGATGAGCAGTTCTTC.

This clonotype was recorded at least ten times. The rearrangement joins TRBV5-1 to TRBJ2-3; 11 positions match TRBD1. The germline V gene encodes CDR1 SGHRS and CDR2 YFSETQ. The CDR3 has 15 residues. After removal of 4 bases from V and 4 bases from J, the junction contained 5 bases not matched to a gene. The DNA of the CDR3 is TGCGCCAGCAGCCTGGGGGGACAGGGGGCAGATACGCAGTATTTT. As protein: CASSLGGQGADTQYF.

The rearrangement uses TRBV3-1 and TRBJ2-3, with D possibly being TRBD1 or TRBD2 (6 bases each). Per germline, CDR1 LGHDT and CDR2 YNNKEL (reference sequence). The CDR3 length is 13 residues. V lost 2 bases to trimming and J lost 4 bases, with 7 bases between them. Here the CDR3 reads CASSQRGADTQYF. In DNA, the CDR3 is TGTGCCAGCAGCCAAAGGGGGGCAGATACGCAGTATTTT.

The genes are TRBV12-3 or TRBV12-4 and TRBJ1-4; 8 nucleotides align to TRBD1. This CDR3 is built from 14 residues. The J segment lost 3 bases and the V segment lost 6 bases, leaving 3 bases of the junction unmatched. CDR3 sequence: CASRDRAPNEKLFF. CDR3 nucleotide sequence: TGTGCCAGCAGGGACAGGGCGCCTAATGAAAAACTGTTTTTT.

This clonotype was recorded at least ten times. This sequence joins TRBV29-1 and TRBJ2-3; D is ambiguous. V shed 2 bases and J shed 4 bases, with 4 bases lying between them. The CDR3 spans 11 residues. Germline CDR1 is SQVTM and CDR2 is ANQGSEA. This CDR3 reads CSVEPADTQYF. CDR3 sequence (DNA): TGCAGCGTTGAACCCGCAGATACGCAGTATTTT.